A selection of T cell receptor beta chains follows, all from one sample in a study of T cells in Graves' hyperthyroidism and ophthalmopathy. TCRdb used MiXCR to reprocess the multiplex PCR reads, holding one entry per CDR3 protein. The profile shows roughly 650,000 distinct CDR3 sequences, roughly 15% of them singletons. Sequenced: blood. These receptors all stem from a woman aged 40 to 55 with Graves' ophthalmopathy. CDR3s leave out the opening cysteine and the closing phenylalanine or tryptophan.

V gene | CDR3 protein
TRBV20-1 | SATASGGNEQF
TRBV7-2 | ASSLAAGRQY
TRBV20-1 | SARKLAGGGEQY
TRBV11-2 | ASSLRTGIKNEQF
TRBV2 | ALRRGRATYTQY
TRBV2 | ASSALGTQDTQY
TRBV27 | ASSLSHPGSYEQY
TRBV20-1 | SSRTVNEQF
TRBV27 | ASSPDRSFYGYT
TRBV20-1 | SATPKWVDGYT
TRBV2 | ASGQPTYEQY
TRBV2 | ASGGEGLNYNEQF
TRBV29-1 | SVDEFMNTEAF
TRBV20-1 | SARRGVAPYTQY
TRBV7-9 | ASSFGLAGGTDTQY
TRBV6-1 | ASSRYGTGELF
TRBV3-1 | ASSPAGHYEQY
TRBV29-1 | SVAPLAGSSYEQY
TRBV20-1 | SASSGQGAGEQY
TRBV5-1 | ASTGRGDSNQPQH
TRBV20-1 | SAVGGTNTEAF
TRBV20-1 | SASQTQGTEAF
TRBV9 | ASSGGIQYQETQY
TRBV6-2/TRBV6-3 | ASSTWGATNEKLF
TRBV7-9 | ASRNQDAYGYT